These 13 T cell receptor beta chains share one sample of origin, sequenced in a study of shared clonotypes between healthy human individuals. Sequencing was performed with immunoSEQ multiplex PCR; in TCRdb, only in-frame clones are kept and a portion is missing. This table has approximately 740,000 clones, about 92% appearing once. Selected positively for CCR7 and CD45RO-negative, naive CD8 cells excluded terminally differentiated effector memory CD45RA+ cells. Sequences were obtained from naive CD8+ T cells sorted from blood. The receptors shown here come from a man in his thirties or forties in good health.

The gene calls are TRBV19 and TRBJ1-1, with D tentatively TRBD1 (5 bases). Trimming took 7 bases from V and 5 from J, leaving 17 bases between them. The CDR3 extends over 14 amino acids. Germline-derived CDR1 and CDR2 are LNHDA and SQIVND (reference sequence). The CDR3 spells CASTDLGAVTEAFF. The CDR3, as DNA: TGTGCCAGTACCGACCTCGGGGCTGTGACTGAAGCTTTCTTT. The complete variable domain, with remaining parts taken from reference TRBV19 and TRBJ1-1, reads DGGITQSPKYLFRKEGQNVTLSCEQNLNHDAMYWYRQDPGQGLRLIYYSQIVNDFQKGDIAEGYSVSREKKESFPLTVTSAQKNPTAFYLCASTDLGAVTEAFFGQGTRLTVV.

V and J are TRBV12-5 and TRBJ2-3, with TRBD2 matching over 7 bases. The trim removed 2 bases at V and 2 bases at J, leaving 7 bases unmatched. Germline loops: CDR1 LGHNT, CDR2 FRNRAP. This CDR3 has 16 residues. DNA of the CDR3: TGTGCTAGTGGTTTGCCCCTTAGCGGGTCCACAGATACGCAGTATTTT. Amino acid sequence: CASGLPLSGSTDTQYF.

V is TRBV4-1 and J is TRBJ2-7; D could derive from TRBD1 or TRBD2 (6 bases each). Trimming cost V 3 bases and J 2 bases, with 14 bases left between them. The CDR3 contains 15 residues. Germline CDR1 MGHRA, CDR2 YSYEKL. CDR3 bases: TGCGCCAGCAGCCATGGAGGGGGTCTTACCTACGAGCAGTACTTC. This gives the protein CASSHGGGLTYEQYF.

This chain uses TRBV28 with TRBJ1-3, with 7 bases matching TRBD1. CDR3 length: 17 residues. J gave up 1 base and V 6 bases, and 12 bases lay outside the gene matches. From germline, CDR1 is MDHEN and CDR2 SYDVKM. This CDR3 is CASSPGDSLSSGNTIYF. The CDR3 nucleotides read TGTGCCAGCAGCCCCGGGGACAGTCTATCATCTGGAAACACCATATATTTT.

The rearrangement uses TRBV7-9 and TRBJ2-1; perhaps TRBD1 as D (6 bases). Trimming took off 3 bases at V and 0 bases at J, with 21 bases between the two ends. Germline assignment: CDR1 SEHNR and CDR2 FQNEAQ (reference sequence). The CDR3 runs to 19 residues. CDR3 DNA sequence: TGTGCCAGCAGCTTTAGGGGGAGCGTGGACGTGGGCTCCTACAATGAGCAGTTCTTC. Its protein product is CASSFRGSVDVGSYNEQFF.

The gene calls are TRBV2 and TRBJ1-1, with D perhaps matching TRBD1 (6 bases). This CDR3 has 14 residues. CDR1 is SNHLY and CDR2 is FYNNEI in the germline V gene. Trimming took 8 bases from V and 3 from J, leaving 16 bases between them. The DNA of the CDR3 is TGTGCCAGCCCAGATCCCAGGGGAGACACTGAAGCTTTCTTT. Protein sequence: CASPDPRGDTEAFF.

The rearrangement links TRBV28 to TRBJ2-3, with 9 bases fitting TRBD2. CDR1 and CDR2 from the germline V gene are MDHEN and SYDVKM. This CDR3 is 16 amino acids long. The ends lost 4 bases at V and 0 bases at J; junction bases unmatched: 5. CDR3 protein: CASSSSSGVSTDTQYF. CDR3 DNA: TGTGCCAGCAGTTCCTCTAGCGGGGTTAGCACAGATACGCAGTATTTT.

The V call is TRBV5-1, the J call TRBJ2-2; no reliable D call. Germline CDR1 reads SGHRS; CDR2 reads YFSETQ. Trimming cost V 2 bases and J 6 bases, with 14 bases left between them. This CDR3 region has 15 residues. The CDR3 here is CASSFGPREAGELFF. DNA of the CDR3: TGCGCCAGCAGCTTCGGACCAAGGGAAGCCGGGGAGCTGTTTTTT.

This chain connects TRBV6-6 to TRBJ2-7, with D perhaps being TRBD1 or TRBD2 (5 bases each). The V gene lost 4 bases and the J gene lost 2 bases, with 12 bases spanning the gap. The CDR3 consists of 14 residues. In germline, CDR1 is MNHNY, CDR2 SVGAGI (reference sequence). The CDR3 DNA follows: TGTGCCAGCAGTTCAGGGACGTACGCCTACGAGCAGTACTTC. It specifies CASSSGTYAYEQYF.

This clone was picked up one time. V usage is TRBV29-1 and J usage is TRBJ2-1, with 15 positions matching TRBD2. The germline V gene encodes CDR1 SQVTM and CDR2 ANQGSEA. CDR3 length: 21 amino acids. V lost 6 bases and J lost 2; bases outside the gene matches: 20. CDR3 residues: CSVQGDRSGLAGGRAYNEQFF. The DNA of the CDR3 is TGCAGCGTCCAAGGGGACAGGTCGGGACTAGCGGGAGGAAGGGCCTACAATGAGCAGTTCTTC.

The V call is TRBV15, the J call TRBJ2-7; perhaps D is TRBD1 or TRBD2 (5 bases each). Germline V lookup: CDR1 LNHNV, CDR2 YYDKDF (reference sequence). The length of the CDR3 is 15 residues. Deletions cut 3 bases from V and 2 bases from J, with 14 bases between. DNA for the CDR3: TGTGCCACCAGCAGCCCCGGGATGGGGGCCTACGAGCAGTACTTC. Its protein is CATSSPGMGAYEQYF.

V and J are TRBV6-1 and TRBJ1-1, with D perhaps TRBD1 (6 bases). Germline V gene lookup returns CDR1 MNHNS and CDR2 SASEGT. V gave up 3 bases and J gave up 1 base, with 12 bases separating them. The CDR3 length is 15 residues. The DNA of the CDR3 is TGTGCCAGCAGTGAGCGGGGGCTCACGAACACTGAAGCTTTCTTT. Protein product: CASSERGLTNTEAFF.

The V gene is TRBV6-5, the J gene TRBJ1-2; D is ambiguous. Germline V gene lookup returns CDR1 MNHEY and CDR2 SVGAGI. The ends were cut back, 5 bases at V and 7 bases at J, with 11 bases in the middle. The CDR3 has 12 residues. The CDR3 spells CASSPMNGGYTF. In DNA form, the CDR3 reads TGTGCCAGCAGTCCCATGAACGGTGGCTACACCTTC.